This T cell receptor beta chain originates from a study of T cell changes during pregnancy in multiple sclerosis. Sequenced by immunoSEQ multiplex PCR; TCRdb stores in-frame clones only, minus some. There are some 60,000 clones in the sample; approximately 92% occur only once, and roughly 0.4% lies in the top ten. Germline V CDR1 and CDR2: SGHTS, YDEGEE. CDR3 size: 15 residues. Trimming took 3 bases from V and 8 from J; bases not matched to a gene: 3. The V and J genes are TRBV5-8 and TRBJ2-1, with TRBD2 identical over 15 bases. The specimen comprised CD4+ T cells from peripheral blood mononuclear cells, sampled before pregnancy. The sequence was collected from a female donor with multiple sclerosis, enrolled in a pregnancy study. CDR3 region: CASSSGLAGGHEQFF. The CDR3 DNA reads as TGTGCCAGCAGCTCGGGACTAGCGGGAGGCCATGAGCAGTTCTTC.